The 22 T cell receptor beta chains below all came from one sample that was sequenced in a study of OX40 agonist ivuxolimab in advanced cancers. The protocol was immunoSEQ multiplex PCR, while the TCRdb copy is restricted to in-frame clones and leaves out a portion. The data show tens of thousands of clones, 79% seen once. Source: CD4+ or CD8+ T cells sorted from blood, taken in a trial of the OX40 agonist ivuxolimab. These receptors came from an adult with an advanced solid tumor such as melanoma, head and neck, liver or kidney cancer.

The chain has TRBV9 and TRBJ2-5; 9 bases are shared with TRBD1. V lost 0 bases, J lost 4 bases, and 7 bases stayed unmatched. The V gene's germline CDR1 is SGDLS and CDR2 YYNGEE. The CDR3 has 16 residues. This CDR3 is CASSVGTGGFRETQYF. DNA for the CDR3: TGTGCCAGCAGCGTAGGCACAGGGGGCTTTCGAGAGACCCAGTACTTC.

V is TRBV7-3 and J is TRBJ2-7; D might be TRBD1 (6 bases). CDR3 size: 14 residues. Germline-derived CDR1 and CDR2 are SGHTA and FQGTGA. Trimming removed 5 bases at V and 2 bases at J, with 13 bases between. CDR3 bases: TGTGCCAGCAGCCCTACAGGGTCCCCCTACGAGCAGTACTTC. It is translated as CASSPTGSPYEQYF. Combining the CDR3 with reference TRBV7-3 and TRBJ2-7 gives the whole variable domain GAGVSQTPSNKVTEKGKYVELRCDPISGHTALYWYRQSLGQGPEFLIYFQGTGAADDSGLPNDRFFAVRPEGSVSTLKIQRTERGDSAVYLCASSPTGSPYEQYFGPGTRLTVT.

This sequence joins TRBV6-5 and TRBJ2-5; TRBD2 matches at 9 bases. Germline loops: CDR1 MNHEY, CDR2 SVGAGI. The ends lost 6 bases at V and 2 bases at J; junction bases unmatched: 4. The CDR3 contains 14 residues. The CDR3 region has the DNA TGTGCCAGCAGGACTAGCGGTAATCAAGAGACCCAGTACTTC. Encoded protein: CASRTSGNQETQYF.

The V gene is TRBV6-4, the J gene TRBJ2-2; the D call may be TRBD1 or TRBD2 (5 bases each). The V end lost 4 bases, the J end lost 6 bases, and 9 bases lay between the germline ends. Germline-derived CDR1 and CDR2 are MRHNA and SNTAGT. This CDR3 comprises 13 residues. The CDR3 protein is CASSVSGPGELFF. The CDR3 bases are TGTGCCAGCAGTGTTTCGGGGCCCGGGGAGCTGTTTTTT.

The chain is built from TRBV5-4 and TRBJ2-5; TRBD1 matches at 7 bases. Germline CDR1 is SGHNT and CDR2 is YYREEE (reference sequence). This CDR3 is 16 amino acids long. V shed 4 bases, J shed 5 bases, and the junction held 14 bases outside the gene matches. The CDR3 region has the DNA TGTGCCAGCAGCAAGGCCGGGACAGAGAGCCAGGAGACCCAGTACTTC. It specifies CASSKAGTESQETQYF.

The rearrangement links TRBV7-6 to TRBJ2-2; no definite D call. The V gene lost 5 bases and the J gene lost 8 bases, with 9 bases spanning the gap. The germline CDR1 and CDR2 sequences are SGHVS and FNYEAQ. CDR3 size: 12 residues. The CDR3 DNA is TGTGCCAGCAGCAGAGCGTCGGGGGAGCTGTTTTTT. The encoded protein is CASSRASGELFF. Together with reference TRBV7-6 and TRBJ2-2, the CDR3 gives the full variable domain: GAGVSQSPRYKVTKRGQDVALRCDPISGHVSLYWYRQALGQGPEFLTYFNYEAQQDKSGLPNDRFSAERPEGSISTLTIQRTEQRDSAMYRCASSRASGELFFGEGSRLTVL.

The chain links TRBV7-9 to TRBJ1-2; a possible D gene is TRBD1 (6 bases). Germline V gene sequence: CDR1 SEHNR, CDR2 FQNEAQ (reference sequence). Trimming stripped 4 bases from V and 2 bases from J, with 14 bases between. The CDR3 spans 15 residues. The CDR3 DNA is TGTGCCAGCAGCTCGACAGGCCAGTTGAACTATGGCTACACCTTC. This sequence encodes CASSSTGQLNYGYTF.

V gene TRBV7-9 combines with J gene TRBJ2-3; D is ambiguous. Germline V CDR1 and CDR2: SEHNR, FQNEAQ (reference sequence). This CDR3 contains 15 residues. V shed 1 base and J shed 11 bases, with 19 bases lying between them. CDR3 nucleotide sequence: TGTGCCAGCAGCTTAGGGGCCTTCTTTCCCCCCGGGCAGTATTTT. As protein: CASSLGAFFPPGQYF.

This chain uses TRBV9 with TRBJ2-3; the match to TRBD2 covers 9 bases. This CDR3 is built from 15 residues. The germline V gene has CDR1 SGDLS and CDR2 YYNGEE. Trimming cost V 4 bases and J 4 bases; bases outside gene matches: 7. DNA of the CDR3: TGTGCCAGCAGCCCGAGCGGGGGGTTAGCAGATACGCAGTATTTT. Encoded protein: CASSPSGGLADTQYF.

V usage is TRBV9 and J usage is TRBJ2-7; TRBD1 is a possible D gene (6 bases). Germline V gives CDR1 SGDLS, CDR2 YYNGEE. The length of the CDR3 is 19 residues. Trimming stripped 0 bases from V and 0 bases from J, with 22 bases between. CDR3 in amino acids: CASSVVGRGGAPLSYEQYF. In nucleotides, the CDR3 is TGTGCCAGCAGCGTAGTGGGCAGGGGTGGCGCACCTCTCTCCTACGAGCAGTACTTC.

This clone appeared a few times. The chain links TRBV11-2 to TRBJ2-7; 8 nucleotides agree with TRBD1. The CDR3 loop spans 15 amino acids. Germline-derived CDR1 and CDR2 are SGHAT and FQNNGV. The V and J ends lost 5 bases and 3 bases, in that order; junction bases with no gene match: 9. The CDR3 region is CASSPGTGPSYEQYF. The CDR3 DNA is TGTGCCAGCAGCCCAGGGACAGGCCCCAGCTACGAGCAGTACTTC.

CDR3 protein: CASSLGLGPGSGYTF. In DNA, the CDR3 is TGTGCCAGCAGCTTAGGCCTGGGTCCGGGCTCTGGCTACACCTTC. The chain is built from TRBV13 and TRBJ1-2; D remains ambiguous. Between the trimmed V and J ends, which lost 0 bases and 7 bases, there was a span of 15 bases. The CDR3 has 15 residues. Germline assignment: CDR1 PRHDT and CDR2 FYEKMQ (reference sequence).

The chain employs TRBV5-1 and TRBJ2-7; perhaps TRBD2 as D (5 bases). Germline loops: CDR1 SGHRS, CDR2 YFSETQ. The CDR3 spans 12 residues. Trimming stripped 4 bases from V and 7 bases from J, with 12 bases between. The CDR3: CASSPSRGEQYF. In nucleotides, the CDR3 is TGCGCCAGCAGCCCCTCACGCGGGGAGCAGTACTTC.

The rearrangement uses TRBV2 and TRBJ1-1; D is unclear. Germline V gene sequence: CDR1 SNHLY, CDR2 FYNNEI. The CDR3 extends over 13 amino acids. The V and J ends lost 2 bases and 7 bases respectively, with 11 bases between them. The CDR3 sequence: CASSETGWGEAFF. CDR3 nucleotides: TGTGCCAGCAGTGAAACGGGGTGGGGTGAAGCTTTCTTT.

The V gene is TRBV5-1, the J gene TRBJ2-5; D gene uncertain. The CDR3 is made up of 13 amino acids. Trimming took 0 bases from V and 5 from J, leaving 8 bases between them. CDR1 is SGHRS, CDR2 YFSETQ, per germline. Here the CDR3 reads CASSLVMGETQYF. The DNA for the CDR3 is TGCGCCAGCAGCTTGGTAATGGGGGAGACCCAGTACTTC.

The rearrangement links TRBV11-2 to TRBJ2-6; D assignment may be TRBD1 or TRBD2 (5 bases each). The CDR3 covers 11 residues. Germline lookup yields CDR1 SGHAT and CDR2 FQNNGV. Trimming pared 0 bases from V and 18 bases from J, leaving 9 bases between. The CDR3: CASSLDWDPTF. The DNA for the CDR3 is TGTGCCAGCAGCTTAGATTGGGACCCGACTTTC.

V and J are TRBV6-1 and TRBJ2-7; no clear D. CDR1 and CDR2 (germline): MNHNS, SASEGT. This CDR3 contains 12 residues. Trimming cost V 2 bases and J 6 bases, with 8 bases left between them. CDR3 sequence: CASSERQLEQYF. For the CDR3, the DNA is TGTGCCAGCAGTGAACGACAACTCGAGCAGTACTTC.

The chain links TRBV6-5 to TRBJ2-3; D is unresolved. The germline V gene has CDR1 MNHEY and CDR2 SVGAGI. The length of the CDR3 is 9 residues. V shed 8 bases and J shed 14 bases, with 11 bases lying between them. CDR3: CASGTRPYF. The CDR3 DNA follows: TGTGCCAGCGGAACGCGCCCGTATTTT.

This chain connects TRBV4-2 to TRBJ2-7, with 11 bases lining up with TRBD2. This CDR3 is built from 18 residues. Germline V CDR1 and CDR2: LGHNA, YNFKEQ. V lost 4 bases to trimming and J lost 7 bases; unmatched junction nucleotides: 18. The CDR3 DNA reads TGTGCCAGCAGCCCCTCGGGGTTCGGTAGCGGGGGGGCCGGTGAGCAGTACTTC. Translated: CASSPSGFGSGGAGEQYF.

The gene calls are TRBV28 and TRBJ1-1, with TRBD1 identical over 9 bases. The ends lost 8 bases at V and 0 bases at J; junction bases unmatched: 13. This CDR3 has 17 amino acids. The V gene's germline CDR1 is MDHEN and CDR2 SYDVKM. CDR3 sequence reads: CASSFLGTGIMNTEAFF. In nucleotides, the CDR3 is TGTGCCAGCTCTTTCCTTGGGACAGGGATCATGAACACTGAAGCTTTCTTT. The variable domain in full, completed from reference TRBV28 and TRBJ1-1, reads DVKVTQSSRYLVKRTGEKVFLECVQDMDHENMFWYRQDPGLGLRLIYFSYDVKMKEKGDIPEGYSVSREKKERFSLILESASTNQTSMYLCASSFLGTGIMNTEAFFGQGTRLTVV.

The chain carries TRBV30 and TRBJ1-2; D not certain. The CDR3 spans 14 residues. With 1 base removed from V and 2 bases from J, the gap between germline ends came to 11 bases. CDR1 is GTSNPN, CDR2 SVGIG, per germline (reference sequence). The CDR3 nucleotides read TGTGCCTGGAGTGCCTGGGAATCCAACTATGGCTACACCTTC. It specifies CAWSAWESNYGYTF.

In this sample, this clone is medium-sized. The J gene is TRBJ1-1, the V gene TRBV9, with TRBD1 identical over 7 bases. The CDR3 is 16 residues long. The V and J ends lost 4 bases and 0 bases, in that order; junction bases with no gene match: 9. Germline V lookup: CDR1 SGDLS, CDR2 YYNGEE. CDR3 in DNA: TGTGCCAGCAGCCCCAGACAGGGAATCCTGAACACTGAAGCTTTCTTT. The encoded protein is CASSPRQGILNTEAFF.